These 21 T cell receptor beta chains were all obtained from the same sample, sequenced in a study of T cells in Graves' hyperthyroidism and ophthalmopathy. There were TCR beta CDR3 regions amplified from RNA transcripts. The HTBI primer set drove a first-round RT-PCR of the TCR CDR3. Using its own MiXCR run on the multiplex PCR reads, TCRdb lists one record per CDR3 protein. Of some 700,000 distinct CDR3 sequences listed, around a sixth are singletons. Sequences were obtained from blood. These receptors all stem from a man aged 50 to 59 with Graves' hyperthyroidism.

This clonotype showed up many times. This rearrangement joins TRBV7-8 to TRBJ2-7; no reliable D call. The CDR3 spans 13 residues. Between the trimmed V and J ends, which lost 5 bases and 3 bases, there was a span of 11 bases. Germline V gene lookup returns CDR1 SGHVS and CDR2 FQNEAQ. The CDR3: CASSVSHYYEQYF. The CDR3 nucleotides are TGTGCCAGCAGCGTCTCTCACTACTACGAGCAGTACTTC.

The sample holds many counts of this clonotype. The genes are TRBV6-2 or TRBV6-3 and TRBJ1-1, with 8 bases aligning to TRBD1. Germline V gives CDR1 MNHEY, CDR2 SVGEGT. CDR3 size: 17 residues. V lost 0 bases and J lost 1; bases outside the gene matches: 7. DNA of the CDR3: TGTGCCAGCAGTTACTCAGCCAGGGGGCTGTCGAACACTGAAGCTTTCTTT. Translation: CASSYSARGLSNTEAFF.

This clonotype was picked up many times. The rearrangement joins TRBV2 to TRBJ2-1, with 9 bases aligning to TRBD2. This CDR3 comprises 15 residues. The trim removed 4 bases at V and 9 bases at J, leaving 10 bases unmatched. CDR1 is SNHLY, CDR2 FYNNEI, per germline. CDR3 sequence reads: CASSGSSGRIIEQFF. The CDR3 coding sequence is TGTGCCAGCAGTGGGAGTAGCGGGAGAATTATTGAGCAGTTCTTC.

J is TRBJ1-2 and V is TRBV20-1; no clear D gene. Deletions cut 7 bases from V and 7 bases from J, with 13 bases between. This CDR3 is 11 amino acids long. Per the germline V gene, CDR1 is DFQATT and CDR2 is SNEGSKA (reference sequence). The CDR3 DNA reads TGCAGTGGTGGAGACCTGACTGGCTACACCTTC. Translating gives CSGGDLTGYTF.

This chain connects TRBV18 to TRBJ2-2, with D possibly matching TRBD1 (6 bases). CDR3 size: 14 residues. Deletions cut 3 bases from V and 11 bases from J, with 16 bases between. Germline loops: CDR1 KGHSH, CDR2 LQKENI. CDR3 protein: CASSPSLGALELFF. The CDR3, as DNA: TGTGCCAGCTCACCGTCTCTGGGGGCCCTTGAGCTGTTTTTT. Complete variable domain (other parts from reference TRBV18 and TRBJ2-2): NAGVMQNPRHLVRRRGQEARLRCSPMKGHSHVYWYRQLPEEGLKFMVYLQKENIIDESGMPKERFSAEFPKEGPSILRIQQVVRGDSAAYFCASSPSLGALELFFGEGSRLTVL.

This clonotype showed up many times. J is TRBJ2-3 and V is TRBV11-2, with 8 positions matching TRBD2. There are 14 residues in the CDR3. Germline V gene data show CDR1 as SGHAT and CDR2 as FQNNGV. The V gene end was trimmed by 5 bases and the J gene end by 4 bases; junction bases not matched to a gene: 5. The CDR3 nucleotides read TGTGCCAGCAGCAAGTGGCGGGAGGCAGATACGCAGTATTTT. Its translation: CASSKWREADTQYF.

This clonotype showed up many times. V and J are TRBV18 and TRBJ2-5, with 7 bases identical to TRBD1. This CDR3 is built from 13 residues. Germline CDR1 and CDR2: KGHSH and LQKENI. With 5 bases clipped from V and 2 bases from J, the junction kept 2 bases outside the gene matches. CDR3 region: CASSGQAQETQYF. DNA of the CDR3: TGTGCCAGCTCAGGACAGGCGCAAGAGACCCAGTACTTC.

This chain links TRBV4-1 with TRBJ2-7; maybe TRBD1 (5 bases). In germline, CDR1 is MGHRA, CDR2 YSYEKL. Trimming removed 1 base at V and 0 bases at J, with 16 bases between. The CDR3 has 17 amino acids. This CDR3 is CASSQGTLEGASYEQYF. The CDR3 DNA reads as TGCGCCAGCAGCCAAGGAACACTGGAAGGGGCCTCCTACGAGCAGTACTTC.

There are many counts of this clonotype. The V gene is TRBV20-1, the J gene TRBJ1-6, with TRBD1 identical over 10 bases. The CDR3 consists of 14 residues. Trimming took 4 bases from V and 9 from J; bases not matched to a gene: 6. The V gene's germline CDR1 is DFQATT and CDR2 SNEGSKA (reference sequence). CDR3 sequence: CSAILDRGPSPLHF. Here the CDR3 DNA reads TGCAGTGCTATCCTCGACAGGGGGCCTTCACCCCTCCACTTT.

The chain employs TRBV10-3 and TRBJ1-1; a weak D match, TRBD1 (6 bases). This CDR3 comprises 19 residues. V shed 2 bases and J shed 0 bases, with 22 bases lying between them. Germline V CDR1 and CDR2: ENHRY, SYGVKD. The CDR3 nucleotides read TGTGCCATCAGTGAGGCCGCAGAAGGGGGTGCCTCTATGAACACTGAAGCTTTCTTT. Its protein is CAISEAAEGGASMNTEAFF.

J is TRBJ2-2 and V is TRBV25-1; 8 bases fit TRBD1. Germline V gene sequence: CDR1 MGHDK, CDR2 SYGVNS. The CDR3 sequence is 14 residues long. Trimming at V came to 3 bases and at J to 7 bases, leaving 4 bases not matched to a gene. The DNA of the CDR3 is TGTGCCAGCAGTGAGACAGGGGCCGGCGGGGAGCTGTTTTTT. Translation: CASSETGAGGELFF.

This clonotype was picked up many times. The chain has TRBV19 and TRBJ2-2; the match to TRBD2 covers 8 bases. The CDR3 contains 16 residues. J was trimmed by 10 bases and V by 1 base; bases with no gene match: 11. CDR1 is LNHDA, CDR2 SQIVND, per germline (reference sequence). CDR3 in amino acids: CASSIVSGSLPVELFF. In nucleotides, the CDR3 is TGTGCCAGTAGTATAGTCAGCGGGAGTCTCCCAGTGGAGCTGTTTTTT.

This clonotype was recorded at least ten times. The CDR3, as DNA: TGTGCCAGCAGTTCTCCCCGGGTGAGGGATTCACCCCTCCACTTT. This codes for CASSSPRVRDSPLHF. The J gene is TRBJ1-6, the V gene TRBV12-3 or TRBV12-4; D is unresolved. Trimming left V 4 bases short and J 8 bases short, with 15 bases between. The CDR3 is 15 amino acids.

In its sample, this clonotype was seen many times. The rearrangement uses TRBV5-1 and TRBJ2-3, with D uncertain. The ends were cut back, 4 bases at V and 6 bases at J, with 15 bases in the middle. Germline CDR1 and CDR2: SGHRS and YFSETQ. This CDR3 is built from 14 residues. CDR3 in amino acids: CASSPLLRSDTQYF. DNA of the CDR3: TGCGCCAGCAGCCCGTTACTGAGGTCGGATACGCAGTATTTT.

This clonotype was seen repeatedly, ten times or more. The chain is built from TRBV29-1 and TRBJ1-1, with 7 bases lining up with TRBD1. CDR1 is SQVTM and CDR2 is ANQGSEA in the germline V gene. The ends lost 5 bases at V and 1 base at J; junction bases unmatched: 7. The CDR3 is 14 amino acids. CDR3 protein: CSVPNWDRNTEAFF. The CDR3 DNA is TGCAGCGTTCCCAACTGGGACAGGAACACTGAAGCTTTCTTT. The whole variable domain, filled in from reference TRBV29-1 and TRBJ1-1, reads SAVISQKPSRDICQRGTSLTIQCQVDSQVTMMFWYRQQPGQSLTLIATANQGSEATYESGFVIDKFPISRPNLTFSTLTVSNMSPEDSSIYLCSVPNWDRNTEAFFGQGTRLTVV.

Many counts were recorded for this clonotype. The V call is TRBV6-2 or TRBV6-3, the J call TRBJ2-1, with TRBD2 matching over 13 bases. V lost 5 bases, J lost 4 bases, and 5 bases stayed unmatched. The CDR3 totals 16 residues. Germline V gene sequence: CDR1 MNHEY, CDR2 SVGEGT. The CDR3 DNA reads as TGTGCCAGCAGTCCCGGACTAGCGGGAGCATACAATGAGCAGTTCTTC. Translation: CASSPGLAGAYNEQFF.

This clonotype was seen ten or more times. The chain couples TRBV24-1 to TRBJ2-5, with no clear D. Per the germline V gene, CDR1 is KGHDR and CDR2 is SFDVKD. This CDR3 is 15 amino acids long. Deletions cut 5 bases from V and 2 bases from J, with 14 bases between. The CDR3 DNA sequence: TGTGCCACCAGTGGGGCTAGTGGATTTCAAGAGACCCAGTACTTC. Translated, it gives CATSGASGFQETQYF.

This clonotype has ten or more counts. The gene calls are TRBV2 and TRBJ2-1, with TRBD2 identical over 11 bases. The CDR3 has 15 residues. Unmatched junction bases numbered 4, after V lost 1 base and J lost 8 bases. Germline V lookup: CDR1 SNHLY, CDR2 FYNNEI. The CDR3 nucleotides are TGTGCCAGCAGTGAAGACCTAGCGGGAGGTGATGAGCAGTTCTTC. Protein product: CASSEDLAGGDEQFF.

At least ten counts were recorded for this clonotype. The chain employs TRBV2 and TRBJ1-5; D is unclear. CDR1 and CDR2 from the germline V gene are SNHLY and FYNNEI. V dropped 6 bases and J dropped 0 bases, with 18 bases sitting between them. This CDR3 has 17 amino acids. The CDR3 region is CASSDPGGEYSNQPQHF. The CDR3 nucleotides read TGTGCCAGCAGCGACCCGGGCGGGGAGTATAGCAATCAGCCCCAGCATTTT.

This clonotype was observed many times. V gene TRBV2 combines with J gene TRBJ2-3, with D possibly being TRBD2 (5 bases). The CDR3 has 13 residues. Germline loops: CDR1 SNHLY, CDR2 FYNNEI. Trimming took off 4 bases at V and 5 bases at J, with 10 bases between the two ends. The CDR3 here is CASSGRVIDTQYF. The CDR3 coding sequence is TGTGCCAGCAGTGGGCGGGTGATAGATACGCAGTATTTT.

The V and J genes are TRBV7-9 and TRBJ2-3; perhaps D is TRBD1 or TRBD2 (5 bases each). The CDR3 covers 16 residues. The ends were cut back, 5 bases at V and 3 bases at J, with 18 bases in the middle. The germline V gene has CDR1 SEHNR and CDR2 FQNEAQ (reference sequence). Here the CDR3 reads CASSLELSGGTDTQYF. CDR3 nucleotide sequence: TGTGCCAGCAGCCTTGAACTGAGTGGGGGTACAGATACGCAGTATTTT.